The 30 T cell receptor beta chains in this list originate from one sample, sequenced in a study of OX40 agonist ivuxolimab in advanced cancers. Using immunoSEQ multiplex PCR, the repertoire was profiled, and TCRdb retains in-frame clones only, with some absent. Of about 67,000 clones listed, more than 75% are singletons. This specimen consisted of CD4+ or CD8+ T cells sorted from blood, obtained in a trial of the OX40 agonist ivuxolimab. Receptors were obtained from an adult with an advanced solid tumor such as melanoma, head and neck, liver or kidney cancer.

The gene calls are TRBV6-5 and TRBJ1-3; TRBD1 might be the D (5 bases). The CDR3 runs 14 residues. Germline lookup yields CDR1 MNHEY and CDR2 SVGAGI. V was trimmed by 5 bases and J by 1 base, leaving 9 bases between them. The CDR3: CASSRRDSGNTIYF. CDR3 in DNA: TGTGCCAGCAGTCGCAGGGATTCTGGAAACACCATATATTTT.

The chain employs TRBV18 and TRBJ2-3; 10 positions match TRBD2. CDR1 KGHSH and CDR2 LQKENI come from the germline V gene. V gave up 3 bases and J gave up 0 bases; unmatched junction bases: 6. This CDR3 is built from 17 residues. The CDR3 DNA sequence: TGTGCCAGCTCACCTGGGACTAGCGAGGCTAGCACAGATACGCAGTATTTT. This codes for CASSPGTSEASTDTQYF.

This clone was counted a single time. The rearrangement uses TRBV5-6 and TRBJ1-4; 12 bases fit TRBD1. Germline V gives CDR1 SGHDT, CDR2 YYEEEE. J lost 8 bases, V lost 2 bases, and 4 bases had no gene match. CDR3 length: 15 residues. The CDR3 bases are TGTGCCAGCAGCTTACTGGGACAGGGGGCGGAAAAACTGTTTTTT. It codes for CASSLLGQGAEKLFF.

V usage is TRBV28 and J usage is TRBJ2-5, with TRBD1 matching over 8 bases. V shed 4 bases and J 5 bases; nucleotides not matched to a gene: 9. The CDR3 extends over 15 amino acids. The germline V gene has CDR1 MDHEN and CDR2 SYDVKM. The CDR3, as DNA: TGTGCCAGCAGTTCAATCCAGGGGGCGGGGGAGACCCAGTACTTC. It translates to CASSSIQGAGETQYF.

V is TRBV30 and J is TRBJ2-7, with a weak D call TRBD2 (5 bases). This CDR3 spans 14 amino acids. Trimming cost V 0 bases and J 5 bases, with 14 bases left between them. The V gene's germline CDR1 is GTSNPN and CDR2 SVGIG (reference sequence). The CDR3 nucleotides read TGTGCCTGGAGTGTGGGTGGGAGTTTACACGAGCAGTACTTC. This sequence encodes CAWSVGGSLHEQYF.

As concerns this clone: The DNA is left out, because the CDR3 cannot be placed on it with certainty; the CDR3 is given as TCRdb lists it. The genes are TRBV15 and TRBJ2-5. CDR1 and CDR2 from the germline V gene are LNHNV and YYDKDF (reference sequence). Termini included, the CDR3 measures 13 amino acids. The CDR3 is CATSILGVETQYF.

The chain uses TRBV30 and TRBJ2-7; D is possibly TRBD2 (7 bases). V lost 2 bases to trimming and J lost 5 bases, with 28 bases between them. The germline CDR1 and CDR2 sequences are GTSNPN and SVGIG (reference sequence). The CDR3 covers 18 residues. CDR3: CAWSSPGRGSFRNNEQYF. CDR3 nucleotides: TGTGCCTGGAGTTCCCCAGGGAGGGGGAGCTTTAGAAACAACGAGCAGTACTTC.

The V gene is TRBV7-2, the J gene TRBJ2-7; no reliable D call. CDR1 is SGHTA and CDR2 is FQGNSA in the germline V gene. This CDR3 is 12 amino acids long. Trimming removed 0 bases from V and 6 bases from J, with 6 bases in between. The CDR3 here is CASSLAVGEQYF. The CDR3 coding sequence is TGTGCCAGCAGCTTAGCTGTAGGCGAGCAGTACTTC.

This clone was counted only a few times. V usage is TRBV20-1 and J usage is TRBJ2-1, with D possibly TRBD1 on 6 matching bases. The germline V gene has CDR1 DFQATT and CDR2 SNEGSKA (reference sequence). The CDR3 extends over 11 amino acids. V lost 4 bases to trimming and J lost 16 bases, with 17 bases between them. The CDR3 loop is CSANRRQDKFF. CDR3 bases: TGCAGTGCTAACCGGCGACAGGATAAATTCTTC.

In its sample, this clone ranks as medium-sized. The rearrangement uses TRBV18 and TRBJ2-7; D call uncertain. CDR3 size: 12 residues. V was pared by 2 bases and J by 7 bases, with 9 bases between. Germline V lookup: CDR1 KGHSH, CDR2 LQKENI. The DNA of the CDR3 is TGTGCCAGCTCACCAGGGCGTGATGAGCAGTACTTC. As protein: CASSPGRDEQYF.

The rearrangement links TRBV28 to TRBJ1-5; the D gene is possibly TRBD1 (5 bases). This CDR3 region has 14 residues. V was cut by 0 bases and J by 7 bases, with 10 bases left in between. Germline V lookup: CDR1 MDHEN, CDR2 SYDVKM. The CDR3 coding sequence is TGTGCCAGCAGTTTATGGCAGGGTAGCCAGCCCCAGCATTTT. Its protein product is CASSLWQGSQPQHF.

The V call is TRBV18, the J call TRBJ2-7; 12 bases fit TRBD2. Germline loops: CDR1 KGHSH, CDR2 LQKENI. Losses at the gene ends were 2 bases for V and 0 bases for J; bases not matched to a gene: 5. CDR3 length: 17 residues. The CDR3 coding sequence is TGTGCCAGCTCACCAAGACTAGCGGGAGATCCCTCCTACGAGCAGTACTTC. It encodes CASSPRLAGDPSYEQYF.

This rearrangement joins TRBV6-5 to TRBJ2-5, with TRBD1 as a possible D gene (5 bases). The V and J ends lost 1 base and 4 bases respectively, with 13 bases between them. The germline CDR1 and CDR2 sequences are MNHEY and SVGAGI. There are 15 residues in the CDR3. This CDR3 reads CASSYYRREPETQYF. The CDR3 bases are TGTGCCAGCAGTTACTACAGGCGAGAGCCAGAGACCCAGTACTTC.

A note on this clone: At one of its ends the junction is not consistent with the germline gene, which may arise from a read error. Additional DNA sequences in this sample encode the identical CDR3. This chain uses TRBV11-1 with TRBJ2-7; 8 bases map to TRBD1. The CDR3 length is 15 residues. CDR1 SGHAT and CDR2 FQDESV come from the germline V gene (reference sequence). The DNA of the CDR3 is TGCGCCAGCAGCCAGACGAGGACAGGGCTCTCCGAGCAGTACTTC. Translation: CASSQTRTGLSEQYF. Supplemented by reference TRBV11-1 and TRBJ2-7, the full variable domain reads EAEVAQSPRYKITEKSQAVAFWCDPISGHATLYWYRQILGQGPELLVQFQDESVVDDSQLPKDRFSAERLKGVDSTLKIQPAELGDSAMYLCASSQTRTGLSEQYFGPGTRLTVT.

The chain uses TRBV2 and TRBJ1-2; the D gene is possibly TRBD1 (6 bases). Germline V CDR1 and CDR2: SNHLY, FYNNEI. Trimming cost V 1 base and J 8 bases, with 14 bases left between them. The CDR3 is 14 amino acids. CDR3 residues: CASSEEWGAGGYTF. For the CDR3, the DNA is TGTGCCAGCAGTGAAGAGTGGGGGGCTGGGGGCTACACCTTC.

The genes are TRBV9 and TRBJ1-4; D unresolved. Trimming pared 2 bases from V and 0 bases from J, leaving 11 bases between. This CDR3 region has 16 residues. Looked up from germline, CDR1 is SGDLS and CDR2 is YYNGEE. The CDR3 spells CASSVATGATNEKLFF. In DNA, the CDR3 is TGTGCCAGCAGCGTGGCGACGGGTGCAACTAATGAAAAACTGTTTTTT.

This rearrangement joins TRBV10-3 to TRBJ2-6; 7 nucleotides line up with TRBD1. Trimming removed 11 bases from V and 0 bases from J; junction bases left unmatched: 7. CDR1 ENHRY and CDR2 SYGVKD come from the germline V gene. The CDR3 consists of 15 residues. The CDR3 loop is CASARGNSGANVLTF. Here the CDR3 DNA reads TGTGCCTCCGCCAGGGGGAACTCTGGGGCCAACGTCCTGACTTTC.

CDR3 coding DNA: TGCGCCAGCAGCTTGGTATCATCGCGGGAGGACTACGAGCAGTACTTC. Residues: CASSLVSSREDYEQYF. The V call is TRBV5-1, the J call TRBJ2-5, with 8 bases identical to TRBD2. With the DNA end fitting TRBJ2-7 better, the J assignment may be wrong. Germline-derived CDR1 and CDR2 are SGHRS and YFSETQ. This CDR3 has 16 amino acids.

The chain is built from TRBV11-1 and TRBJ1-2; 7 positions agree with TRBD1. The CDR3 loop spans 16 amino acids. Germline V gene data show CDR1 as SGHAT and CDR2 as FQDESV (reference sequence). V lost 2 bases and J lost 0; bases outside the gene matches: 6. The CDR3 DNA reads as TGTGCCAGCAGCTTAAGGGGACAGCTATCTAACTATGGCTACACCTTC. Its protein product is CASSLRGQLSNYGYTF. The variable domain in full, with the rest retrieved from reference TRBV11-1 and TRBJ1-2, is EAEVAQSPRYKITEKSQAVAFWCDPISGHATLYWYRQILGQGPELLVQFQDESVVDDSQLPKDRFSAERLKGVDSTLKIQPAELGDSAMYLCASSLRGQLSNYGYTFGSGTRLTVV.

This clone was recorded once. The chain carries TRBV28 and TRBJ2-2, with D possibly matching TRBD2 (6 bases). The CDR3 loop spans 16 amino acids. V was shortened by 7 bases and J by 1 base, with 16 bases between the two germline ends. Per the germline V gene, CDR1 is MDHEN and CDR2 is SYDVKM. As DNA, the CDR3 is TGTGCCAGCACTACGGAGGGAGGACAGAACACCGGGGAGCTGTTTTTT. Translating it yields CASTTEGGQNTGELFF.

This clone has just a few counts. V is TRBV11-2 and J is TRBJ2-7; D could derive from TRBD1 or TRBD2 (5 bases each). CDR1 SGHAT and CDR2 FQNNGV come from the germline V gene. V gave up 2 bases and J gave up 5 bases, with 13 bases separating them. CDR3 length equals 14 residues. CDR3 loop: CASSLFTRDDEQYF. The CDR3 DNA reads as TGTGCCAGCAGCTTATTTACCAGGGACGACGAGCAGTACTTC.

Here the CDR3 DNA reads TGTGCCTGGAGTGGGAACTTGGCCTACGAGCAGTACTTC. Its protein product is CAWSGNLAYEQYF. This sequence joins TRBV30 and TRBJ2-7; unclear D gene. CDR3 length: 13 residues. Trimming left V 1 base short and J 2 bases short, with 9 bases between. Germline V gene data show CDR1 as GTSNPN and CDR2 as SVGIG (reference sequence).

This clone was recorded a few times. The gene calls are TRBV7-9 and TRBJ1-1; 8 nucleotides line up with TRBD1. This CDR3 is 13 amino acids long. Germline CDR1 SEHNR, CDR2 FQNEAQ (reference sequence). Trimming took 4 bases from V and 3 from J; bases not matched to a gene: 1. The DNA of the CDR3 is TGTGCCAGCAGCTCACAGGGGGACACTGAAGCTTTCTTT. Its protein is CASSSQGDTEAFF.

The CDR3 bases are TGTGCCAGTAGTGGGGGGGACAGAGATACACCGAACACCGGGGAGCTGTTTTTT. Amino acid sequence: CASSGGDRDTPNTGELFF. The chain recombines TRBV19 with TRBJ2-2, with D perhaps TRBD1 or TRBD2 (7 bases each). CDR3 size: 18 residues. The V end lost 5 bases, the J end lost 0 bases, and 19 bases lay between the germline ends. Germline lookup yields CDR1 LNHDA and CDR2 SQIVND (reference sequence).

CDR3 sequence: CASSQDGTGGGEKLFF. The DNA of the CDR3 is TGTGCCAGCAGCCAAGATGGGACAGGGGGAGGTGAAAAACTGTTTTTT. V gene TRBV4-2 combines with J gene TRBJ1-4, with 11 bases aligning to TRBD1. The trim removed 0 bases at V and 7 bases at J, leaving 4 bases unmatched. Germline values: CDR1 LGHNA, CDR2 YNFKEQ. The CDR3 sequence is 16 residues long.

This chain uses TRBV27 with TRBJ2-7; 9 bases match TRBD2. The CDR3 has 16 residues. Unmatched junction bases numbered 12, after V lost 3 bases and J lost 6 bases. The germline CDR1 and CDR2 sequences are MNHEY and SMNVEV (reference sequence). CDR3 protein: CASSFSVGLAFSEQYF. For the CDR3, the DNA is TGTGCCAGCAGTTTCTCCGTTGGACTAGCGTTCTCCGAGCAGTACTTC.

As for this clone: Mismatch with germline at one junction end may stem from a read error. CDR3 loop: CSVEIQGAKTGELFF. CDR3 nucleotides: TGCAGCGTTGAAATACAGGGGGCGAAAACCGGGGAGCTGTTTTTT. The chain has TRBV29-1 and TRBJ2-2; 9 positions match TRBD1. Germline CDR1 and CDR2: SQVTM and ANQGSEA. CDR3 length: 15 amino acids.

The V and J genes are TRBV21-1 and TRBJ1-1; the table's D call of TRBD1 was not tested on the DNA. TRBV21-1 is noted as a pseudogene. This CDR3 is 17 amino acids long. The CDR3 region is CASSTYDETAMNTEAFF. DNA for the CDR3: TGTGCCAGCAGCACTTACGACGAGACAGCTATGAACACTGAAGCTTTCTTT.

The gene calls are TRBV5-6 and TRBJ2-1, with a possible D match to TRBD1 (6 bases). This CDR3 is 15 amino acids long. The germline gives CDR1 SGHDT, CDR2 YYEEEE. V was shortened by 0 bases and J by 7 bases, with 14 bases between the two germline ends. This CDR3 reads CASSLETGIFNEQFF. The CDR3 region has the DNA TGTGCCAGCAGCTTGGAGACAGGTATCTTTAATGAGCAGTTCTTC.

This clone came up a few times. The chain couples TRBV4-2 to TRBJ2-2; D possibly uses TRBD1 or TRBD2 (5 bases each). Trimming cost V 6 bases and J 3 bases, with 14 bases left between them. Germline CDR1 reads LGHNA; CDR2 reads YNFKEQ. The CDR3 covers 15 residues. In DNA form, the CDR3 reads TGTGCCAGCAGTTTCAAAAGGGGAGACACCGGGGAGCTGTTTTTT. It codes for CASSFKRGDTGELFF.